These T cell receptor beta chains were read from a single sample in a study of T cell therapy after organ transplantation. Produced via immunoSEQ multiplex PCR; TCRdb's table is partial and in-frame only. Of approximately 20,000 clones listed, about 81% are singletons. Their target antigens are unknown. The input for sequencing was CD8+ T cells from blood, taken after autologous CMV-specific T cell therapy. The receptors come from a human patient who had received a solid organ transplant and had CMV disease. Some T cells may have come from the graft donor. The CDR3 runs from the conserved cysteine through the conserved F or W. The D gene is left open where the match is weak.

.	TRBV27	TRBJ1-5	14	CASRNDRDNQPQHF
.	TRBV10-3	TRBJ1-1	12	CAISGTGTEAFF
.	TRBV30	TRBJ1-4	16	CAWKAGRGLGNEKLFF
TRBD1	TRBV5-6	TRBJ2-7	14	CASSPGQGYYEQYF
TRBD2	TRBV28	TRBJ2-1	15	CASSFTGTTPNEQFF
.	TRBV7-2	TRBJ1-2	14	CASSLNWPGYGYTF
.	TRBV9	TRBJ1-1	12	CASSEPPSEAFF
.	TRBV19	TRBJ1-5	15	CASSISSYSNQPQHF
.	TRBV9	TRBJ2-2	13	CASSNRGSGELFF
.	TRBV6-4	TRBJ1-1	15	CASSDSSQGNTEAFF
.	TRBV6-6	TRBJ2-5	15	CASSLASGALETQYF
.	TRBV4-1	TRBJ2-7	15	CASSQVQGSTYEQYF
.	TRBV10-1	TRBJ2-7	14	CASSVGGELAEQYF
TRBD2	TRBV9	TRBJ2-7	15	CASSLTSGSIYEQYF
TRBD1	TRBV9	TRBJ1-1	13	CASSVEGDSEAFF
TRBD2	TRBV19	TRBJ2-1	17	CASSPSMAGGTYNEQFF
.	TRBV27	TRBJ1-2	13	CASKIAGDIGYTF
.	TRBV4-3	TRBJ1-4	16	CASSQDGFTTNEKLFF
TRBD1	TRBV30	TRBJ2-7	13	CAYNRGRSYEQYF
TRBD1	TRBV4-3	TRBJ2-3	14	CASSQGTGADTQYF
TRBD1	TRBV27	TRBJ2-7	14	CASHPEGAQYEQYF
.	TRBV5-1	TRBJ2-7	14	CASSQRSRSYEQYF
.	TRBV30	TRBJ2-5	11	CAWKTEQTQYF
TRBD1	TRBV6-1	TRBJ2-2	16	CASSGRDRGNTGELFF
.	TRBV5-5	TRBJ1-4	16	CASSFGTALGNEKLFF
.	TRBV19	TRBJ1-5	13	CASNQGIAQPQHF
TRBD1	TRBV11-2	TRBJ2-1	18	CASSQGQGAMVSYNEQFF
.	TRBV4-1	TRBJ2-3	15	CASSQSPSTTDTQYF
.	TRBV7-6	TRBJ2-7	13	CASSLAANYEQYF
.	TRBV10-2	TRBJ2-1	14	CASSESNREDEQFF
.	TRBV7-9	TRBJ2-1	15	CASSLSRGTSNEQFF
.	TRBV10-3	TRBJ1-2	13	CAISESTEYGYTF
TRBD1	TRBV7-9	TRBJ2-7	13	CASSPDRGYEQYF
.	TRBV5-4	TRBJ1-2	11	CASSLETDYTF
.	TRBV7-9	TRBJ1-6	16	CASSGTISSYNSPLHF
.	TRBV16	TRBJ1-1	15	CASSHRQDQNTEAFF
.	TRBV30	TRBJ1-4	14	CAWSSGGAREKLFF
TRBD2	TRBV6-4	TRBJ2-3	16	CASSDGSGGAADTQYF
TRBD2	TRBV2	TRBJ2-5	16	CASYLPGLEHGETQYF
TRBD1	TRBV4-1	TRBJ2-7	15	CASSQTPGQSYEQYF
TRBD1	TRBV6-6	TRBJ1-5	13	CASLRQGNQPQHF
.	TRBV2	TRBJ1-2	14	CASSGPGRGYGYTF